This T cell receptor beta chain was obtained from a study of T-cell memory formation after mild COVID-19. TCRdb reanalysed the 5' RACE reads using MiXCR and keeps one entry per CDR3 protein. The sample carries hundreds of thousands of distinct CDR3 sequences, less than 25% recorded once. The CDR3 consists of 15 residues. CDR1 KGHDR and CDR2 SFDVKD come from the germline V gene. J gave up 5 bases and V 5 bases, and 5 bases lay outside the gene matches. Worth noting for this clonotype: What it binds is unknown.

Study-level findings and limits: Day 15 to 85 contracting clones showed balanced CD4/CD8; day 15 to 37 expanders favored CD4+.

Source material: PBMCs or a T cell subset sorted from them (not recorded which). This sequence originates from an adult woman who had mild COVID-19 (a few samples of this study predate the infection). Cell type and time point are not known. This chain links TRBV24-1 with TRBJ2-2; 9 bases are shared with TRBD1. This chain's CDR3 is CATSVQGAGTGELFF. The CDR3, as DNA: TGTGCCACCAGTGTACAGGGGGCAGGTACCGGGGAGCTGTTTTTT.